This TCR beta chain was sequenced in a study of beta chain features in type 1 diabetes. In its sample, this clone was seen a few times. Sequencing targeted expressed TCRB transcripts, as all isolated RNA had been reverse transcribed. Using immunoSEQ multiplex PCR, the repertoire was profiled, and TCRdb retains in-frame clones only, with some absent. In the table there are about 360,000 clones, roughly an eighth of which are singletons. The CDR3 runs to 14 residues. CDR1 is SGHTA, CDR2 FQGNSA, per germline. V dropped 5 bases and J dropped 2 bases, with 10 bases sitting between them. Source material: naive CD4+ T cells from blood. The chain is built from TRBV7-2 and TRBJ1-5, with D unresolved. The TCR originated in a man younger than 30 in good health. This CDR3 reads CASSKDGGNQPQHF. CDR3 nucleotide sequence: TGTGCCAGCAGCAAGGACGGGGGCAATCAGCCCCAGCATTTT. Combining the CDR3 with reference TRBV7-2 and TRBJ1-5 gives the whole variable domain GAGVSQSPSNKVTEKGKDVELRCDPISGHTALYWYRQSLGQGLEFLIYFQGNSAPDKSGLPSDRFSAERTGGSVSTLTIQRTQQEDSAVYLCASSKDGGNQPQHFGDGTRLSIL.